This T cell receptor beta chain was documented in a study of blood T cell repertoires in COVID-19. Study as a whole: Material from acute and convalescent COVID-19 was sourced from the United States, Italy and Spain.

This clone was seen once. In the original processing: Counts of nucleated cells, estimated from reference gene primer amplification, were obtained. Some clones are missing from TCRdb's copy, which holds only in-frame ones; the method was immunoSEQ multiplex PCR. V and J calls and clone size are given by that table; D and trimming were obtained from the DNA. The sample consists of 310,000 or so clones, approximately 84% of them appearing once. The CDR3 length is 14 residues. The germline gives CDR1 GTSNPN, CDR2 SVGIG (reference sequence). J was trimmed by 3 bases and V by 4 bases; bases with no gene match: 2.

Sequencing was performed on PBMCs or T cells enriched from blood (not recorded which). The TCR comes from a woman aged 18-29 years who had recovered from COVID-19. V usage is TRBV30 and J usage is TRBJ2-2; 10 bases map to TRBD1. CDR3 coding DNA: TGTGCCTGGAATGGACAGGGGGACACCGGGGAGCTGTTTTTT. Translation: CAWNGQGDTGELFF.